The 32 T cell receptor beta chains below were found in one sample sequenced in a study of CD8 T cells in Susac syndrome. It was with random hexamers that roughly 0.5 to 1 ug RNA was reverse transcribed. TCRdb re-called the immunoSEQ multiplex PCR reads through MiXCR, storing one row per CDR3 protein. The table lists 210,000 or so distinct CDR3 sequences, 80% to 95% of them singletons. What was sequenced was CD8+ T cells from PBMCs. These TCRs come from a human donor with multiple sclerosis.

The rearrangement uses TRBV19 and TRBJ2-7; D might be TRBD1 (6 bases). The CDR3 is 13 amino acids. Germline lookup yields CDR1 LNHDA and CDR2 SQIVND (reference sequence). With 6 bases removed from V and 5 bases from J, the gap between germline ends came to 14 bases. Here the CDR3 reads CASSIAQGNEQYF. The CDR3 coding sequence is TGTGCCAGTAGCATTGCACAGGGAAACGAGCAGTACTTC.

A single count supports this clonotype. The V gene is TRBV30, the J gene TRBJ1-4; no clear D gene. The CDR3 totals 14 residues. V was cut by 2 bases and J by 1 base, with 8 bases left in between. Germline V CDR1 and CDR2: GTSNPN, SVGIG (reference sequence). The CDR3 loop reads CAWSKGETNEKLFF. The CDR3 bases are TGTGCCTGGAGTAAGGGAGAAACTAATGAAAAACTGTTTTTT. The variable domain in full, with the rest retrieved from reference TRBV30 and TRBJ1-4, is SQTIHQWPATLVQPVGSPLSLECTVEGTSNPNLYWYRQAAGRGLQLLFYSVGIGQISSEVPQNLSASRPQDRQFILSSKKLLLSDSGFYLCAWSKGETNEKLFFGSGTQLSVL.

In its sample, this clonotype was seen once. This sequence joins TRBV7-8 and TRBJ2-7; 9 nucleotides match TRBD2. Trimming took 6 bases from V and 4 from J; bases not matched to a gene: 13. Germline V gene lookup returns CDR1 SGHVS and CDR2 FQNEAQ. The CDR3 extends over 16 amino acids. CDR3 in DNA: TGTGCCAGCAGTCCCCGGGGGACTAGCTTTTCTTACGAGCAGTACTTC. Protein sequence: CASSPRGTSFSYEQYF.

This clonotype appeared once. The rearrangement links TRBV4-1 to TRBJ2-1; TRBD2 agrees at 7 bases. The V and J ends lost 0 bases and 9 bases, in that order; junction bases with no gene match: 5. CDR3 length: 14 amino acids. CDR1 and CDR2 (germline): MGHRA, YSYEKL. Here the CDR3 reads CASSQDQLAAEQFF. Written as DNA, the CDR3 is TGCGCCAGCAGCCAAGACCAGCTAGCGGCTGAGCAGTTCTTC.

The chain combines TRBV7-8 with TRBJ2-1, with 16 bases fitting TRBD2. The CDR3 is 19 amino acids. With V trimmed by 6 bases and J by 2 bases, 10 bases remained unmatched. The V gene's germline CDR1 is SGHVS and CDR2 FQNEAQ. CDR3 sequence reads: CASRGTSGGGKGTYNEQFF. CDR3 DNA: TGTGCCAGCAGGGGGACTAGCGGGGGGGGAAAAGGAACCTACAATGAGCAGTTCTTC.

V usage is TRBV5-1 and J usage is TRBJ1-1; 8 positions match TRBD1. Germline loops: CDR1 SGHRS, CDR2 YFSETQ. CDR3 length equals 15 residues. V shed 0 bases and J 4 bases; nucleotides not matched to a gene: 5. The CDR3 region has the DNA TGCGCCAGCAGCTTGGGACAGGGGCTGAGCACTGAAGCTTTCTTT. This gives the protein CASSLGQGLSTEAFF.

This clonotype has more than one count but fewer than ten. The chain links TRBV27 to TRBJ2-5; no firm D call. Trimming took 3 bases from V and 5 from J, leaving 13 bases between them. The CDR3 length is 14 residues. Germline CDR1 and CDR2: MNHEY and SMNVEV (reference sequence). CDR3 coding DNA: TGTGCCAGCAGTTTTGACACCGACGGGGAGACCCAGTACTTC. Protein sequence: CASSFDTDGETQYF.

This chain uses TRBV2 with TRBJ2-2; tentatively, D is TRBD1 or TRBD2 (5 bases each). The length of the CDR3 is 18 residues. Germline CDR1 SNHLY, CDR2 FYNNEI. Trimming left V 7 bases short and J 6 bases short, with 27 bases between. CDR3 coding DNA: TGTGCCAGCACTCTCTCCTCTTCCGGGACCCCGCGTCCCGGGGAGCTGTTTTTT. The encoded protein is CASTLSSSGTPRPGELFF.

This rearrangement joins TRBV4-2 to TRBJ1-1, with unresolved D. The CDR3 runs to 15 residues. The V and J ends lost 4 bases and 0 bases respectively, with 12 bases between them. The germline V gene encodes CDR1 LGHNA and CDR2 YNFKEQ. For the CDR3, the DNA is TGTGCCAGCAGCCCCCGCGGCGTCTTGAACACTGAAGCTTTCTTT. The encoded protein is CASSPRGVLNTEAFF.

The chain's CDR3 is CSAREVGDTEAFF. Written as DNA, the CDR3 is TGCAGTGCTAGGGAGGTCGGGGACACTGAAGCTTTCTTT. This chain joins TRBV20-1 and TRBJ1-1; D remains unclear. This CDR3 is built from 13 residues. Trimming left V 3 bases short and J 3 bases short, with 11 bases between. Looked up from germline, CDR1 is DFQATT and CDR2 is SNEGSKA (reference sequence).

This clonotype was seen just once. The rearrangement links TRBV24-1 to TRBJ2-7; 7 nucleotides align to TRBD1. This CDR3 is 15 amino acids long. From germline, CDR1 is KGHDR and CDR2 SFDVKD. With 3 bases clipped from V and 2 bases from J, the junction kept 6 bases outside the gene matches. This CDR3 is CATSDPRQGTYEQYF. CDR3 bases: TGTGCCACCAGTGATCCACGACAGGGAACCTACGAGCAGTACTTC.

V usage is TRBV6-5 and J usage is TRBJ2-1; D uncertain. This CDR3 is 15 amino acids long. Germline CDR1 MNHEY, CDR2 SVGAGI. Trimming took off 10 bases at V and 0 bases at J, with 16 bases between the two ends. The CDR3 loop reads CATRVVLDSYNEQFF. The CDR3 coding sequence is TGTGCCACTCGGGTCGTCCTGGACTCCTACAATGAGCAGTTCTTC.

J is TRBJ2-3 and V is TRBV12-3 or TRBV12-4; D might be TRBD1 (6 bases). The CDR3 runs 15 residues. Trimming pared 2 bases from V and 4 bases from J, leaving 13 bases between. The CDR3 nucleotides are TGTGCCAGCAGTTTATTTCCAGGGGCCCCAGATACGCAGTATTTT. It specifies CASSLFPGAPDTQYF.

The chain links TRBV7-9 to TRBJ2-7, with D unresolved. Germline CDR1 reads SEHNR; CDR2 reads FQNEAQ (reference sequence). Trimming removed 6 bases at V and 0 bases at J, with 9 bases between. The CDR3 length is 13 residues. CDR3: CASRPLSSYEQYF. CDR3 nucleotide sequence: TGTGCCAGCAGGCCTCTTAGCTCCTACGAGCAGTACTTC. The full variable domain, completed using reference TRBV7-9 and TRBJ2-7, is DTGVSQNPRHKITKRGQNVTFRCDPISEHNRLYWYRQTLGQGPEFLTYFQNEAQLEKSRLLSDRFSAERPKGSFSTLEIQRTEQGDSAMYLCASRPLSSYEQYFGPGTRLTVT.

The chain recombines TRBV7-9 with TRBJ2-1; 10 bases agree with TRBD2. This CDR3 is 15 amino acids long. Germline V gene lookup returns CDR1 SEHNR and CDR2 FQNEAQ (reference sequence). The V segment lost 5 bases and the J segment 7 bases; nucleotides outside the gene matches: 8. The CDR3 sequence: CASSASSGSVNEQFF. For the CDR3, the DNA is TGTGCCAGCAGCGCTTCTAGCGGGAGCGTAAATGAGCAGTTCTTC.

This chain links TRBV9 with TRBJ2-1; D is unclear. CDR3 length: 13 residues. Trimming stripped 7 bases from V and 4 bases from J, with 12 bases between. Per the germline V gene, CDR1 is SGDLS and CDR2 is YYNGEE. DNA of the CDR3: TGTGCCAGCTCCCCGTTTGGATACAATGAGCAGTTCTTC. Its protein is CASSPFGYNEQFF.

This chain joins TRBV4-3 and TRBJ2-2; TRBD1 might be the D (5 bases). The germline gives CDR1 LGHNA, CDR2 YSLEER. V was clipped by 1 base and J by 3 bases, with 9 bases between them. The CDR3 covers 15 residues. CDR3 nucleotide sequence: TGCGCCAGCAGCCAAGGGGGCCGACACACCGGGGAGCTGTTTTTT. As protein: CASSQGGRHTGELFF.

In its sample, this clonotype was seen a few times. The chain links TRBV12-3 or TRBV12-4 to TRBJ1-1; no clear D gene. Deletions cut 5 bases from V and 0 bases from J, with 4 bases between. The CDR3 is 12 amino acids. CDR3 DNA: TGTGCCAGCAGTCCCTTGAACACTGAAGCTTTCTTT. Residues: CASSPLNTEAFF.

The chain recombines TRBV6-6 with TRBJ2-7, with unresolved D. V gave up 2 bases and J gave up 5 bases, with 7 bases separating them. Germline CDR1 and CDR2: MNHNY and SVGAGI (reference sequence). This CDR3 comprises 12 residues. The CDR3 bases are TGTGCCAGCAGTTACCGGATAGACGAGCAGTACTTC. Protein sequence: CASSYRIDEQYF.

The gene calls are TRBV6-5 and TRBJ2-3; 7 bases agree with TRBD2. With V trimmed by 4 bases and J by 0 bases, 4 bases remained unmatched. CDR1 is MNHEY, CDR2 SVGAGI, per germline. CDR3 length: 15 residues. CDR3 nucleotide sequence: TGTGCCAGCAGTTCAGCGGGGCTGAGCACAGATACGCAGTATTTT. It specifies CASSSAGLSTDTQYF.

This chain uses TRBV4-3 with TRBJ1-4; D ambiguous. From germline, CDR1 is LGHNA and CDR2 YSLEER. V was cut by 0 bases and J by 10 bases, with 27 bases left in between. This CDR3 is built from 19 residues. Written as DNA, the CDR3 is TGCGCCAGCAGCCAAGAGGCGGGGTACGCAATACTCCCGGCTGGAAAACTGTTTTTT. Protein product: CASSQEAGYAILPAGKLFF.

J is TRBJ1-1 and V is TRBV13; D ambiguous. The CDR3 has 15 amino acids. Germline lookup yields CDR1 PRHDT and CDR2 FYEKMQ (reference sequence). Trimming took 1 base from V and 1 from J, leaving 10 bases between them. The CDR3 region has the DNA TGTGCCAGCAGCTTAGTAACCTCAAGGAACACTGAAGCTTTCTTT. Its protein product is CASSLVTSRNTEAFF.

The CDR3 is CASSLEGFSLTDTQYF. CDR3 in DNA: TGTGCCAGCAGCTTGGAGGGGTTTAGTTTGACAGATACGCAGTATTTT. This rearrangement joins TRBV5-4 to TRBJ2-3; perhaps TRBD1 as D (5 bases). Between the trimmed V and J ends, which lost 0 bases and 3 bases, there was a span of 14 bases. CDR3 length: 16 residues. CDR1 and CDR2 (germline): SGHNT, YYREEE (reference sequence).

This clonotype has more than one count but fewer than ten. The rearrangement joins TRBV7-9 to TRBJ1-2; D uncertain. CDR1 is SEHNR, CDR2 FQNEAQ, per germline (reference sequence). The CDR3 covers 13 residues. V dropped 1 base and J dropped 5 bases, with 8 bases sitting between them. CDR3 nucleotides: TGTGCCAGCAGCTTAGTTTCGGGGTATGGCTACACCTTC. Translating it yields CASSLVSGYGYTF.

CDR3 in amino acids: CSALGASGGDLYEQFF. CDR3 nucleotide sequence: TGCAGCGCTCTAGGGGCCAGCGGGGGGGACCTTTATGAGCAGTTCTTC. The chain uses TRBV29-1 and TRBJ2-1; 10 nucleotides match TRBD2. Per the germline V gene, CDR1 is SQVTM and CDR2 is ANQGSEA. The CDR3 is 16 amino acids. The ends lost 7 bases at V and 8 bases at J; junction bases unmatched: 17.

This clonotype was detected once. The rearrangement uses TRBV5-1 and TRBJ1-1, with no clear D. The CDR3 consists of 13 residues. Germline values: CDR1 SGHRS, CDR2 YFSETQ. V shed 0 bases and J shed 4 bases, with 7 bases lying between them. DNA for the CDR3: TGCGCCAGCAGCTTGGCGGTCGGCACTGAAGCTTTCTTT. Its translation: CASSLAVGTEAFF. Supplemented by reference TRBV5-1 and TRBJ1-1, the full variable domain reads KAGVTQTPRYLIKTRGQQVTLSCSPISGHRSVSWYQQTPGQGLQFLFEYFSETQRNKGNFPGRFSGRQFSNSRSEMNVSTLELGDSALYLCASSLAVGTEAFFGQGTRLTVV.

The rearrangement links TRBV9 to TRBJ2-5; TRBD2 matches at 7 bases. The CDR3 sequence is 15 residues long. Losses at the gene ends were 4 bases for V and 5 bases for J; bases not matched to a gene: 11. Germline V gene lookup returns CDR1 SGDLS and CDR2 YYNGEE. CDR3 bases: TGTGCCAGCAGCTTTCAGGCGACTAGCAGTGAGACCCAGTACTTC. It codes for CASSFQATSSETQYF.

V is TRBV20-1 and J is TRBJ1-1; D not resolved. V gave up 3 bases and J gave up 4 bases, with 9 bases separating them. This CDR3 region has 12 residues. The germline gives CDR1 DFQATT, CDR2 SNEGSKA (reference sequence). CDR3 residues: CSASRGITEAFF. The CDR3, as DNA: TGCAGTGCTAGCAGAGGAATCACTGAAGCTTTCTTT.

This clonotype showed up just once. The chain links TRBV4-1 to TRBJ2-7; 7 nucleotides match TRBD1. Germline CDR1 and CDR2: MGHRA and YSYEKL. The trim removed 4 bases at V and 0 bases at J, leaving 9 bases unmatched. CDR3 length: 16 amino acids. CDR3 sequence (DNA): TGCGCCAGCAGCCGCGGAGATACAGGGGTCTCCTACGAGCAGTACTTC. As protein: CASSRGDTGVSYEQYF.

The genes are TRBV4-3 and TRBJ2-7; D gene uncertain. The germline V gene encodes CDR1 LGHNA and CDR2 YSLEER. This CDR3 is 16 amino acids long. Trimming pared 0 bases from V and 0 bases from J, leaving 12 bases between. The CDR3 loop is CASSQEYPLPSYEQYF. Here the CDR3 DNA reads TGCGCCAGCAGCCAAGAATACCCTCTCCCCTCCTACGAGCAGTACTTC.

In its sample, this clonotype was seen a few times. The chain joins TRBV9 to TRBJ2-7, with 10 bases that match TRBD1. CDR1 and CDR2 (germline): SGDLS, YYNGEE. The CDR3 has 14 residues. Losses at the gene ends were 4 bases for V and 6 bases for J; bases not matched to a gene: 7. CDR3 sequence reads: CASSHGTGVGEQYF. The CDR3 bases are TGTGCCAGCAGCCACGGGACAGGGGTGGGCGAGCAGTACTTC.

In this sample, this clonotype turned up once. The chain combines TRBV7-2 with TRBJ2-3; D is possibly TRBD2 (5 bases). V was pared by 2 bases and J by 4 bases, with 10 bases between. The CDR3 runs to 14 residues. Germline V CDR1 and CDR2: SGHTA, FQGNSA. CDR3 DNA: TGTGCCAGCAGCTTAATCCCTAGCCCAGATACGCAGTATTTT. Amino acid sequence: CASSLIPSPDTQYF.